Listed below are T cell receptor beta chains from one sample, sequenced in a study of blood T cells in healthy people across ages. TCRdb re-analysed the 5' RACE reads in MiXCR, keeping a single row per CDR3 protein. The sample lists under 750,000 distinct CDR3 sequences, about 45% occurring once. What was sequenced was blood. The receptors come from a man at least 80 years old in good health. The CDR3 runs from the conserved cysteine through the conserved F or W. The order of the fields is clone size, J gene, V gene, D gene, CDR3 protein, CDR3 DNA. The D gene is left open where the match is weak. The size field is filled for only some rows; it gives once, few, many or a size class.

>.|TRBJ1-2|TRBV20-1|.
CSASLEHLGYGYTF
TGCAGTGCTAGTTTGGAGCACCTCGGCTATGGCTACACCTTC
>.|TRBJ2-6|TRBV7-9|.
CASSFFLSGANVLTF
TGTGCCAGCAGCTTTTTCCTCTCTGGGGCCAACGTCCTGACTTTC
>.|TRBJ2-3|TRBV28|.
CASSPGGGRANTQYF
TGTGCCAGCAGCCCAGGGGGCGGGAGGGCCAATACGCAGTATTTT
>.|TRBJ2-4|TRBV5-1|.
CASSPRISVGVRNIQYF
TGCGCCAGCAGCCCAAGGATAAGTGTGGGGGTGAGGAACATTCAGTACTTC
>.|TRBJ2-2|TRBV29-1|.
CSVVLTGELFF
TGCAGCGTTGTCCTCACCGGGGAGCTGTTTTTT
>few|TRBJ2-4|TRBV7-2|TRBD2
CASSLATSGRGNIQYF
TGTGCCAGCAGCTTAGCGACTAGCGGGAGAGGAAACATTCAGTACTTC
>.|TRBJ2-1|TRBV30|.
CAWSASRYNEQFF
TGTGCCTGGAGTGCCTCTCGGTACAATGAGCAGTTCTTC
>.|TRBJ2-7|TRBV9|TRBD2
CASSVSLAGNAYEQYF
TGTGCCAGCAGCGTGAGCCTAGCGGGGAATGCCTACGAGCAGTACTTC
>.|TRBJ2-1|TRBV10-3|TRBD2
CAISGSAGRDNEQFF
TGTGCCATCAGCGGGTCGGCAGGGAGGGATAATGAGCAGTTCTTC
>.|TRBJ2-3|TRBV20-1|TRBD2
CSARTSAPDTQYF
TGCAGTGCTAGGACTAGCGCGCCAGATACGCAGTATTTT
>few|TRBJ2-7|TRBV10-3|TRBD2
CAISGSPRAGGNEQYF
TGTGCCATCAGTGGATCCCCGCGGGCGGGGGGGAACGAGCAGTACTTC
>.|TRBJ1-5|TRBV27|.
CASSSRPMGNQPQHF
TGTGCCAGCAGTTCCAGACCAATGGGAAATCAGCCCCAGCATTTT